These 32 T cell receptor beta chains came from one sample sequenced in a study of shared clonotypes between healthy human individuals. Clones were read by immunoSEQ multiplex PCR, and TCRdb kept only the in-frame ones, dropping some. The repertoire holds over 2 million clones, with about nine tenths as singletons. Input material: naive CD4+ T cells from PBMCs. The subset denotes: CD45RA+ positively selected. The receptors here all came from a man younger than 30 in good health. Some clones in this sample may be carry-over from other donors' samples.

The gene calls are TRBV14 and TRBJ1-1, with 9 positions matching TRBD1. The germline CDR1 and CDR2 sequences are SGHDN and FVKESK. Trimming at V came to 2 bases and at J to 11 bases, leaving 9 bases not matched to a gene. This CDR3 comprises 14 residues. CDR3 nucleotides: TGTGCCAGCAGCCAAATCTCGGGGGACAGGGCGGCTTTCTTT. This translates into CASSQISGDRAAFF.

The chain combines TRBV4-2 with TRBJ2-7, with 9 bases aligning to TRBD1. The CDR3 has 14 residues. V dropped 1 base and J dropped 4; count of bases not matched to a gene: 2. Germline V lookup: CDR1 LGHNA, CDR2 YNFKEQ. CDR3: CASSQVDRGYEQYF. CDR3 nucleotides: TGTGCCAGCAGCCAAGTTGACAGGGGGTACGAGCAGTACTTC.

The V call is TRBV19, the J call TRBJ1-1, with a possible D match to TRBD1 (5 bases). V was shortened by 4 bases and J by 8 bases, with 17 bases between the two germline ends. Germline V gives CDR1 LNHDA, CDR2 SQIVND (reference sequence). The CDR3 totals 14 residues. The CDR3 loop is CASSSGTDLTEAFF. CDR3 coding DNA: TGTGCCAGTAGTAGCGGGACGGACCTGACGGAAGCTTTCTTT.

The chain uses TRBV9 and TRBJ2-3; TRBD1 agrees at 9 bases. Germline V lookup: CDR1 SGDLS, CDR2 YYNGEE. The CDR3 loop spans 16 amino acids. The V segment lost 3 bases and the J segment 3 bases; nucleotides outside the gene matches: 8. CDR3 residues: CASSAGQGLRTDTQYF. The CDR3 DNA reads TGTGCCAGCAGCGCCGGACAGGGGTTGAGGACAGATACGCAGTATTTT.

The rearrangement uses TRBV5-1 and TRBJ1-1; weak D call: TRBD1 (5 bases). Looked up from germline, CDR1 is SGHRS and CDR2 is YFSETQ. The CDR3 contains 13 residues. Deletions cut 4 bases from V and 3 bases from J, with 10 bases between. CDR3 residues: CASSADKHTEAFF. CDR3 nucleotide sequence: TGCGCCAGCAGCGCGGACAAGCACACTGAAGCTTTCTTT. The entire variable domain, with the rest obtained from reference TRBV5-1 and TRBJ1-1, is as follows: KAGVTQTPRYLIKTRGQQVTLSCSPISGHRSVSWYQQTPGQGLQFLFEYFSETQRNKGNFPGRFSGRQFSNSRSEMNVSTLELGDSALYLCASSADKHTEAFFGQGTRLTVV.

In DNA form, the CDR3 reads TGTGCCAGCAGCCAGCAAGAGGGAGCCAAGATTAACGCTTTCTTT. Protein product: CASSQQEGAKINAFF. This rearrangement joins TRBV7-9 to TRBJ1-1; D ambiguous. The V gene's germline CDR1 is SEHNR and CDR2 FQNEAQ (reference sequence). V was clipped by 5 bases and J by 11 bases, with 24 bases between them. The CDR3 covers 15 residues.

V and J are TRBV4-3 and TRBJ2-3; TRBD1 is a possible D gene (6 bases). Trimming took off 3 bases at V and 5 bases at J, with 15 bases between the two ends. Germline CDR1 LGHNA, CDR2 YSLEER. The CDR3 is made up of 15 amino acids. Here the CDR3 DNA reads TGCGCCAGCAGCCACGACAGGAGGCCCTTAGATACGCAGTATTTT. Translating gives CASSHDRRPLDTQYF.

Of note for this clone: This sample also contains other DNA sequences that code for the same CDR3. This chain links TRBV5-4 with TRBJ2-6; D is undetermined. The CDR3 has 15 residues. Germline V gives CDR1 SGHNT, CDR2 YYREEE (reference sequence). The V end was cut by 2 bases, the J end by 0 bases, with 6 bases between. The chain's CDR3 is CASSLDLSGANVLTF. CDR3 bases: TGTGCCAGCAGCTTAGACCTCTCTGGGGCCAACGTCCTGACTTTC.

This chain joins TRBV5-1 and TRBJ1-2; perhaps TRBD1 as D (5 bases). CDR3 length: 12 residues. Germline V gene sequence: CDR1 SGHRS, CDR2 YFSETQ. Between the trimmed V and J ends, which lost 0 bases and 7 bases, there was a span of 7 bases. The CDR3 here is CASSLGQIGYTF. Written as DNA, the CDR3 is TGCGCCAGCAGCTTGGGACAGATTGGCTACACCTTC.

As DNA, the CDR3 is TGTGCCAGCAGTGAGAGTAGCGGAGGCACAGATACGCAGTATTTT. Its translation: CASSESSGGTDTQYF. The genes are TRBV2 and TRBJ2-3; TRBD2 might be the D (6 bases). The V gene lost 3 bases and the J gene lost 1 base, with 11 bases spanning the gap. This CDR3 is built from 15 residues. Per the germline V gene, CDR1 is SNHLY and CDR2 is FYNNEI. The full variable domain, with the rest looked up from reference TRBV2 and TRBJ2-3, is EPEVTQTPSHQVTQMGQEVILRCVPISNHLYFYWYRQILGQKVEFLVSFYNNEISEKSEIFDDQFSVERPDGSNFTLKIRSTKLEDSAMYFCASSESSGGTDTQYFGPGTRLTVL.

The chain couples TRBV28 to TRBJ2-4, with D uncertain. This CDR3 region has 16 residues. The germline gives CDR1 MDHEN, CDR2 SYDVKM. Deletions cut 1 base from V and 9 bases from J, with 19 bases between. The CDR3 region is CASSLLDGPRGSIQYF. The CDR3 nucleotides read TGTGCCAGCAGTTTATTGGATGGGCCGCGCGGTAGCATTCAGTACTTC.

This chain connects TRBV11-1 to TRBJ2-3; perhaps TRBD2 as D (6 bases). The germline V gene has CDR1 SGHAT and CDR2 FQDESV (reference sequence). Trimming left V 2 bases short and J 4 bases short, with 16 bases between. This CDR3 region has 16 residues. CDR3: CASSLPGGPSPDTQYF. The CDR3 DNA reads as TGTGCCAGCAGCTTACCCGGAGGGCCTTCCCCAGATACGCAGTATTTT. Looking up the rest from reference TRBV11-1 and TRBJ2-3 gives the full variable domain: EAEVAQSPRYKITEKSQAVAFWCDPISGHATLYWYRQILGQGPELLVQFQDESVVDDSQLPKDRFSAERLKGVDSTLKIQPAELGDSAMYLCASSLPGGPSPDTQYFGPGTRLTVL.

About this clone: Different DNA sequences within this sample yield the same CDR3. The chain is built from TRBV7-2 and TRBJ2-1; possibly TRBD1 for D (5 bases). Germline CDR1 SGHTA, CDR2 FQGNSA. V gave up 3 bases and J gave up 4 bases, with 7 bases separating them. This CDR3 contains 13 residues. The CDR3 spells CASSFDSYNEQFF. The CDR3 DNA reads as TGTGCCAGCAGCTTCGACAGTTACAATGAGCAGTTCTTC.

This clone was recorded a few times. The sample contains more than one DNA sequence encoding this CDR3. The V call is TRBV5-1, the J call TRBJ1-4, with 9 bases that match TRBD1. Germline V gene data show CDR1 as SGHRS and CDR2 as YFSETQ. The CDR3 totals 15 residues. The V and J ends lost 4 bases and 4 bases, in that order; junction bases with no gene match: 5. The CDR3 spells CASSLPGQGNEKLFF. For the CDR3, the DNA is TGCGCCAGCAGCCTACCGGGACAGGGTAATGAAAAACTGTTTTTT.

V is TRBV28 and J is TRBJ2-7; 9 bases are a match to TRBD1. The CDR3 is 15 amino acids. Germline V gene data show CDR1 as MDHEN and CDR2 as SYDVKM. V gave up 6 bases and J gave up 4 bases; unmatched junction bases: 10. CDR3 nucleotide sequence: TGTGCCAGCAGCTCCTCCGGACAGGGGTTATACGAGCAGTACTTC. Amino acids: CASSSSGQGLYEQYF.

About this clone itself: Germline and junction disagree at one end, which may indicate a read error. The chain joins TRBV5-1 to TRBJ1-2, with TRBD1 as a possible D gene (6 bases). The CDR3 runs to 13 residues. CDR1 is SGHRS, CDR2 YFSETQ, per germline. Here the CDR3 reads CASSLGDTTGGAF. CDR3 DNA: TGCGCCAGCAGCTTGGGGGACACGACAGGCGGGGCCTTC.

The rearrangement uses TRBV9 and TRBJ2-3; D is unresolved. Trimming took 2 bases from V and 3 from J, leaving 13 bases between them. Germline assignment: CDR1 SGDLS and CDR2 YYNGEE. The CDR3 contains 15 residues. Written as DNA, the CDR3 is TGTGCCAGCAGCGTTGAAGTAGGTAGGACAGATACGCAGTATTTT. This gives the protein CASSVEVGRTDTQYF.

V usage is TRBV5-4 and J usage is TRBJ2-2, with D maybe TRBD1 (5 bases). The CDR3 is 16 residues long. Per germline, CDR1 SGHNT and CDR2 YYREEE (reference sequence). With 5 bases removed from V and 0 bases from J, the gap between germline ends came to 14 bases. CDR3 bases: TGTGCCAGCAGTCGACAGTCACCTACGAACACCGGGGAGCTGTTTTTT. This gives the protein CASSRQSPTNTGELFF.

The rearrangement joins TRBV6-6 to TRBJ2-1; 8 nucleotides match TRBD2. V lost 6 bases, J lost 3 bases, and 10 bases stayed unmatched. Germline assignment: CDR1 MNHNY and CDR2 SVGAGI (reference sequence). The CDR3 runs to 16 residues. CDR3 in amino acids: CASSQILAGGYNEQFF. CDR3 coding DNA: TGTGCCAGCAGCCAGATCCTAGCGGGTGGCTACAATGAGCAGTTCTTC.

Points on this clone: Additional DNA sequences in this sample encode the identical CDR3. The rearrangement uses TRBV7-9 and TRBJ1-5; tentative D call: TRBD1 (5 bases). Germline values: CDR1 SEHNR, CDR2 FQNEAQ (reference sequence). The V end was cut by 0 bases, the J end by 7 bases, with 7 bases between. This CDR3 comprises 13 residues. CDR3: CASSLAGDQPQHF. The CDR3 DNA reads as TGTGCCAGCAGCTTAGCGGGGGACCAGCCCCAGCATTTT.

The chain couples TRBV28 to TRBJ1-2, with TRBD1 identical over 7 bases. With V trimmed by 7 bases and J by 2 bases, 10 bases remained unmatched. This CDR3 has 15 residues. The germline V gene has CDR1 MDHEN and CDR2 SYDVKM. Here the CDR3 reads CASIPPLTGNYGYTF. The CDR3 DNA is TGTGCCAGCATCCCGCCACTGACAGGGAACTATGGCTACACCTTC.

The rearrangement joins TRBV7-9 to TRBJ2-5, with 7 bases that match TRBD2. The CDR3 is 15 amino acids. Losses at the gene ends were 5 bases for V and 1 base for J; bases not matched to a gene: 7. CDR1 is SEHNR and CDR2 is FQNEAQ in the germline V gene (reference sequence). CDR3 region: CASSPWGGVQETQYF. The CDR3 DNA is TGTGCCAGCAGCCCCTGGGGGGGGGTCCAAGAGACCCAGTACTTC.

V is TRBV9 and J is TRBJ1-5; 7 bases line up with TRBD1. CDR3 length equals 15 residues. CDR1 and CDR2 (germline): SGDLS, YYNGEE. V was pared by 0 bases and J by 5 bases, with 5 bases of the junction left unmatched. The CDR3 nucleotides read TGTGCCAGCAGCGTAGGGACAGGTGGTGATCAGCCCCAGCATTTT. This codes for CASSVGTGGDQPQHF.

Concerning this clone itself: Within the sample, other DNA sequences also encode this same CDR3. The chain links TRBV10-3 to TRBJ1-1; D is possibly TRBD1 (5 bases). Per the germline V gene, CDR1 is ENHRY and CDR2 is SYGVKD. The CDR3 runs 13 residues. V was clipped by 6 bases and J by 2 bases, with 10 bases between them. CDR3 protein: CAISSQGNTEAFF. The CDR3 DNA reads as TGTGCCATCAGCTCCCAGGGTAACACTGAAGCTTTCTTT.

The chain carries TRBV19 and TRBJ2-3; possibly TRBD1 for D (6 bases). This CDR3 has 15 amino acids. The germline V gene encodes CDR1 LNHDA and CDR2 SQIVND (reference sequence). The V and J ends lost 8 bases and 0 bases respectively, with 15 bases between them. The CDR3 loop reads CASQGLGASTDTQYF. The CDR3, as DNA: TGTGCCAGTCAGGGTCTGGGGGCTAGCACAGATACGCAGTATTTT.

The rearrangement links TRBV5-1 to TRBJ2-5; 10 bases are shared with TRBD2. The CDR3 is 20 amino acids. V dropped 4 bases and J dropped 4; count of bases not matched to a gene: 22. Germline V gene data show CDR1 as SGHRS and CDR2 as YFSETQ. CDR3 sequence (DNA): TGCGCCAGCAGCACCACCACCGCTAGCGGGAGTTTTCCGGTGGGAGAGACCCAGTACTTC. Its protein is CASSTTTASGSFPVGETQYF.

The chain joins TRBV6-5 to TRBJ2-1; 9 positions match TRBD1. Germline V lookup: CDR1 MNHEY, CDR2 SVGAGI. V shed 5 bases, J shed 4 bases, and the junction held 3 bases outside the gene matches. The CDR3 has 14 residues. DNA of the CDR3: TGTGCCAGCAGTAAAGGGACAGGGTACAATGAGCAGTTCTTC. Amino acid sequence: CASSKGTGYNEQFF.

The chain employs TRBV2 and TRBJ2-4; D perhaps matches TRBD1 (5 bases). Trimming left V 4 bases short and J 6 bases short, with 10 bases between. Germline assignment: CDR1 SNHLY and CDR2 FYNNEI. The CDR3 is 13 residues long. The CDR3 DNA reads TGTGCCAGCAGTGCAGGGATCGGAAACATTCAGTACTTC. This gives the protein CASSAGIGNIQYF. The variable domain in full, completed from reference TRBV2 and TRBJ2-4, reads EPEVTQTPSHQVTQMGQEVILRCVPISNHLYFYWYRQILGQKVEFLVSFYNNEISEKSEIFDDQFSVERPDGSNFTLKIRSTKLEDSAMYFCASSAGIGNIQYFGAGTRLSVL.

As DNA, the CDR3 is TGCGCCAGCAGCCTCTTGAATGGACACGATACCTACAATGAGCAGTTCTTC. Protein: CASSLLNGHDTYNEQFF. This chain links TRBV4-1 with TRBJ2-1; TRBD1 might be the D (5 bases). Germline assignment: CDR1 MGHRA and CDR2 YSYEKL. The CDR3 is made up of 17 amino acids. Trimming pared 4 bases from V and 2 bases from J, leaving 18 bases between.

CDR3 residues: CASGRLNTGELFF. CDR3 nucleotide sequence: TGTGCCAGCGGCCGGCTCAACACCGGGGAGCTGTTTTTT. The rearrangement uses TRBV28 and TRBJ2-2; no clear D gene. This CDR3 is built from 13 residues. V was trimmed by 8 bases and J by 2 bases, leaving 9 bases between them. Germline V gene sequence: CDR1 MDHEN, CDR2 SYDVKM.

This clone was observed a single time. The chain joins TRBV6-1 to TRBJ2-5; 10 nucleotides align to TRBD2. J was trimmed by 5 bases and V by 2 bases; bases with no gene match: 8. CDR1 is MNHNS, CDR2 SASEGT, per germline. This CDR3 comprises 16 residues. As DNA, the CDR3 is TGTGCCAGCAGTGAACGTCCAGCGGGAGGGTCGGAGACCCAGTACTTC. Protein sequence: CASSERPAGGSETQYF.

V gene TRBV29-1 combines with J gene TRBJ2-6; 8 nucleotides line up with TRBD1. There are 14 residues in the CDR3. Germline V gene data show CDR1 as SQVTM and CDR2 as ANQGSEA. The trim removed 4 bases at V and 4 bases at J, leaving 3 bases unmatched. The CDR3 nucleotides read TGCAGCGTTGGACAGGGGTACGGGGCCAACGTCCTGACTTTC. Its protein product is CSVGQGYGANVLTF.